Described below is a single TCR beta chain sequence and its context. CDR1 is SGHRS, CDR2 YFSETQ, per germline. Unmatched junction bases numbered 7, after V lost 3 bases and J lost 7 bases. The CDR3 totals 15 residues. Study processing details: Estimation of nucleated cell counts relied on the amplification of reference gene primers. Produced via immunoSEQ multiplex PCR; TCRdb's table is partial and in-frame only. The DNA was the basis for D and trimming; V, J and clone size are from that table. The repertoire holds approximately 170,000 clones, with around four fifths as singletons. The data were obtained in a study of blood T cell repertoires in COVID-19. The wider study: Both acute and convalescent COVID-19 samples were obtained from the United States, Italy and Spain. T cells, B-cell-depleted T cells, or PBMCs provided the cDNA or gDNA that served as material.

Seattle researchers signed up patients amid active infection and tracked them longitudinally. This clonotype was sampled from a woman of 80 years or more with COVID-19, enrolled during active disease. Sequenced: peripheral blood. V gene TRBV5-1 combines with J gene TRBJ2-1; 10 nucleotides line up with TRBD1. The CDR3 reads CASSSGTGVGNEQFF. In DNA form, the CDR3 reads TGCGCCAGCAGCTCCGGGACAGGGGTAGGAAATGAGCAGTTCTTC.